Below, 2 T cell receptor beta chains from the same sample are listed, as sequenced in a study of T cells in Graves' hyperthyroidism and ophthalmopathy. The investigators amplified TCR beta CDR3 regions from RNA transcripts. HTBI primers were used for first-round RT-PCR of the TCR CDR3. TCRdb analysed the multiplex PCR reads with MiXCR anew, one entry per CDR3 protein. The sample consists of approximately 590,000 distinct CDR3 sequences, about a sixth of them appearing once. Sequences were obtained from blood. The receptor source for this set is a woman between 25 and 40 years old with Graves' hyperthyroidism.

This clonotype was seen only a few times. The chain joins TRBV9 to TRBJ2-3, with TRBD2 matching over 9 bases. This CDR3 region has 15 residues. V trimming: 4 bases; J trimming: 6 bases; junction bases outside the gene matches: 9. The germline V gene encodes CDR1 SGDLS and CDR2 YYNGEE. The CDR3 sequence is CASSIGGRALDTQYF. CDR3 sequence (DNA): TGTGCCAGCAGCATTGGCGGGAGGGCCCTTGATACGCAGTATTTT.

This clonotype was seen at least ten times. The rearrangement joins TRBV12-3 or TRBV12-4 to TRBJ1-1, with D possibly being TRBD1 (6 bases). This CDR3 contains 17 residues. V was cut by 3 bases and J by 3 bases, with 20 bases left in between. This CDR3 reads CASSFARGVSGDTEAFF. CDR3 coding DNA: TGTGCCAGCAGTTTTGCCAGGGGCGTATCCGGGGACACTGAAGCTTTCTTT.